These 5 T cell receptor beta chains originate from one sample sequenced in a study of blood T cell repertoires in COVID-19. The table came from immunoSEQ multiplex PCR; TCRdb's copy has only in-frame clones and leaves some out. The repertoire holds 50,000 to 65,000 clones, with roughly four fifths as singletons. The sequenced material came from peripheral blood. These receptors were obtained from a woman older than 75 with acute or convalescent COVID-19.

The chain is built from TRBV28 and TRBJ2-1; 9 positions agree with TRBD2. This CDR3 contains 14 residues. Germline CDR1 is MDHEN and CDR2 is SYDVKM. The J segment lost 3 bases and the V segment lost 8 bases, leaving 5 bases of the junction unmatched. CDR3 DNA: TGTGCCAGCTTAAGCGGGAGGAACTACAATGAGCAGTTCTTC. Translation gives CASLSGRNYNEQFF.

This chain uses TRBV6-2 or TRBV6-3 with TRBJ1-5; D ambiguous. The CDR3 is 17 amino acids. CDR1 MNHEY and CDR2 SVGEGT come from the germline V gene. V lost 2 bases, J lost 0 bases, and 14 bases lay in between. Here the CDR3 reads CASSYPLAGPSNQPQHF. The DNA of the CDR3 is TGTGCCAGCAGTTACCCCCTGGCGGGCCCTAGCAATCAGCCCCAGCATTTT.

The V call is TRBV4-3, the J call TRBJ2-3, with a weak D call TRBD2 (6 bases). The CDR3 runs to 13 residues. CDR1 and CDR2 (germline): LGHNA, YSLEER. The V and J ends lost 0 bases and 6 bases respectively, with 7 bases between them. CDR3 protein: CASSQELADTQYF. CDR3 sequence (DNA): TGCGCCAGCAGCCAAGAACTAGCCGATACGCAGTATTTT.

As concerns this clone: At one of its ends the junction is not consistent with the germline gene, which may arise from a read error. V and J are TRBV7-7 and TRBJ1-5; TRBD1 might be the D (5 bases). The CDR3 totals 17 residues. From germline, CDR1 is SSHAT and CDR2 FNYEAQ (reference sequence). CDR3 DNA: TGTGCTAGCAGCTTAGTTCGGGGGGAGCGTAGCAATCAGCCCCAGCATTTT. It yields the protein CASSLVRGERSNQPQHF.

The rearrangement links TRBV4-2 to TRBJ2-2; 13 bases fit TRBD2. The germline gives CDR1 LGHNA, CDR2 YNFKEQ. CDR3 length: 19 amino acids. The trim removed 4 bases at V and 0 bases at J, leaving 8 bases unmatched. CDR3 region: CASSRGLAGDGANTGELFF. In DNA form, the CDR3 reads TGTGCCAGCAGCCGAGGACTAGCGGGAGACGGGGCGAACACCGGGGAGCTGTTTTTT.